Listed below are T cell receptor beta chains from one sample, sequenced in a study of shared clonotypes between healthy human individuals. Some clones are missing from TCRdb's copy, which holds only in-frame ones; the method was immunoSEQ multiplex PCR. The sample includes about 2.5 million clones, approximately 90% of them seen just once. What was sequenced was naive CD4+ T cells from PBMCs. The receptors derive from a man aged 18 to 35 in good health. Some clones in this sample may be carry-over from other donors' samples. Each CDR3 is given with its conserved first and last residue. D genes are given only for firm matches. Clone sizes are given selectively: once, few, many, or a class where the clone is expanded.

size	V	D	J	CDR3	DNA
few	TRBV2	TRBD1	TRBJ1-2	CASRQGGSRGYTF	TGTGCCAGTCGACAGGGTGGATCCCGTGGCTACACCTTC
.	TRBV5-1	.	TRBJ1-1	CASSLPGQSSEAFF	TGCGCCAGCAGCTTGCCTGGTCAAAGCAGTGAAGCTTTCTTT
.	TRBV7-6	.	TRBJ2-1	CASSEASNEQFF	TGTGCCAGCAGCGAGGCGTCCAATGAGCAGTTCTTC
.	TRBV6-5	.	TRBJ2-7	CASSQRWRDEQYF	TGTGCCAGCAGCCAGCGGTGGCGGGACGAGCAGTACTTC
once	TRBV10-3	.	TRBJ2-1	CAISARVYNEQFF	TGTGCCATCAGTGCCAGGGTATACAATGAGCAGTTCTTC
.	TRBV10-3	.	TRBJ2-7	CAISDGVWQYF	TGTGCCATCAGTGACGGGGTGTGGCAGTACTTC
.	TRBV19	.	TRBJ2-2	CASNVHSLAGELFF	TGTGCCAGTAACGTCCACAGTTTAGCCGGGGAGCTGTTTTTT
.	TRBV19	TRBD2	TRBJ2-3	CASSSTGTSGSRADTQYF	TGTGCCAGTAGTAGTACCGGGACTAGCGGGAGTCGGGCAGATACGCAGTATTTT
.	TRBV6-5	TRBD1	TRBJ1-4	CASSSGQDPEKLFF	TGTGCCAGCAGCTCTGGACAGGATCCAGAAAAACTGTTTTTT
.	TRBV7-2	TRBD1	TRBJ2-3	CASSSSRGISTDTQYF	TGTGCCAGCAGCTCTTCCAGGGGGATTAGCACAGATACGCAGTATTTT
.	TRBV5-1	TRBD2	TRBJ2-3	CASSLGLAGFTDTQYF	TGCGCCAGCAGCTTGGGACTAGCGGGTTTCACAGATACGCAGTATTTT
.	TRBV30	.	TRBJ2-3	CAWSATGKRAYGDTQYF	TGTGCCTGGAGTGCCACAGGGAAACGGGCCTATGGGGATACGCAGTATTTT
.	TRBV28	.	TRBJ1-3	CASSPLNFRFARSGNTIYF	TGTGCCAGCAGTCCACTGAACTTCAGGTTTGCCCGTTCTGGAAACACCATATATTTT
.	TRBV13	TRBD1	TRBJ2-2	CASSLVRFVGQMNTGELFF	TGTGCCAGCAGCTTAGTGAGGTTTGTGGGACAGATGAACACCGGGGAGCTGTTTTTT
once	TRBV5-8	.	TRBJ2-2	CASSFNRQRTGELFF	TGTGCCAGCAGCTTCAACCGACAGCGCACCGGGGAGCTGTTTTTT
.	TRBV25-1	TRBD2	TRBJ2-2	CASSDGSGRGSGELFF	TGTGCCAGCAGTGATGGGAGCGGGAGAGGTTCCGGGGAGCTGTTTTTT
.	TRBV11-2	TRBD1	TRBJ2-5	CASSPGAPGQGRQYF	TGTGCCAGCAGCCCAGGAGCCCCGGGACAGGGCCGCCAGTACTTC
.	TRBV7-3	TRBD2	TRBJ2-5	CASSPLAGVETQYF	TGTGCCAGCAGCCCACTAGCGGGAGTAGAGACCCAGTACTTC
.	TRBV7-7	.	TRBJ1-1	CAFLRRGPVGVNTEAFF	TGTGCCTTCCTCCGGAGGGGTCCGGTAGGAGTGAACACTGAAGCTTTCTTT
.	TRBV18	.	TRBJ2-1	CASSPTKRYNEQFF	TGTGCCAGCTCACCAACCAAGCGGTACAATGAGCAGTTCTTC
.	TRBV5-1	TRBD1	TRBJ1-1	CASSLAGQGPHTEAFF	TGCGCCAGCAGCTTGGCGGGACAGGGTCCCCACACTGAAGCTTTCTTT
.	TRBV19	TRBD1	TRBJ2-7	CASSPGTGPTYEQYF	TGTGCCAGTAGTCCCGGGACAGGCCCTACCTACGAGCAGTACTTC
.	TRBV10-3	TRBD1	TRBJ1-1	CAISEQGYTEAFF	TGTGCCATCAGTGAACAGGGGTACACTGAAGCTTTCTTT
.	TRBV6-1	.	TRBJ1-3	CASSGGTQSGNTIYF	TGTGCCAGCAGTGGGGGAACCCAGTCTGGAAACACCATATATTTT
.	TRBV7-2	TRBD2	TRBJ2-7	CASSVSGTSGYEQYF	TGTGCCAGCAGCGTATCCGGGACTAGCGGTTACGAGCAGTACTTC
.	TRBV5-1	TRBD2	TRBJ2-7	CASSAGLAGGLYEQYF	TGCGCCAGCAGCGCAGGACTAGCGGGAGGGCTATACGAGCAGTACTTC
few	TRBV25-1	TRBD1	TRBJ1-2	CASSADRGGYTF	TGTGCCAGCAGTGCTGACAGGGGCGGCTACACCTTC
.	TRBV28	TRBD1	TRBJ2-2	CASSPWDRGTGELFF	TGTGCCAGCAGTCCCTGGGACAGGGGAACCGGGGAGCTGTTTTTT
.	TRBV4-3	.	TRBJ2-7	CASSQELAGFYEQYF	TGCGCCAGCAGCCAAGAACTCGCAGGGTTCTACGAGCAGTACTTC
.	TRBV11-2	TRBD1	TRBJ1-4	CASSSGGQGEEKLFF	TGTGCCAGCAGCTCCGGGGGGCAGGGGGAAGAAAAACTGTTTTTT
.	TRBV10-3	TRBD2	TRBJ2-1	CAISGGAGAYNEQFF	TGTGCCATCAGCGGGGGGGCAGGGGCCTACAATGAGCAGTTCTTC
.	TRBV7-2	.	TRBJ2-1	CASSLLGAGSGLRGEQFF	TGTGCCAGCAGCTTACTCGGGGCGGGATCAGGTCTTCGGGGTGAGCAGTTCTTC
few	TRBV28	.	TRBJ1-5	CASSLRYQPQHF	TGTGCCAGCAGTTTACGCTATCAGCCCCAGCATTTT
.	TRBV14	.	TRBJ2-3	CASSQAMLGDTQYF	TGTGCCAGCAGCCAGGCGATGTTGGGGGATACGCAGTATTTT
.	TRBV5-1	.	TRBJ2-5	CASSLGAQLEVETQYF	TGCGCCAGCAGCTTGGGGGCCCAACTAGAGGTCGAGACCCAGTACTTC
.	TRBV7-3	.	TRBJ2-1	CASSLGLAYNEQFF	TGTGCCAGCAGCTTAGGGCTAGCTTACAATGAGCAGTTCTTC
.	TRBV9	TRBD1	TRBJ1-2	CASTNSYPGGPPDYGYTF	TGTGCCAGCACCAACTCCTACCCAGGGGGCCCACCAGACTATGGCTACACCTTC
.	TRBV5-1	.	TRBJ2-7	CASSSTKTDRTFYEQYF	TGCGCCAGCAGCTCCACGAAGACCGACAGGACCTTCTACGAGCAGTACTTC
.	TRBV20-1	.	TRBJ2-7	CSAGPSYEQYF	TGCAGTGCTGGACCGTCCTACGAGCAGTACTTC
.	TRBV11-2	.	TRBJ1-1	CASSLGGVLGSAEAFF	TGTGCCAGCAGCTTAGGAGGGGTATTGGGATCTGCTGAAGCTTTCTTT
.	TRBV2	.	TRBJ1-2	CASSEARASLYGYTF	TGTGCCAGCAGTGAAGCGCGGGCCAGCCTCTATGGCTACACCTTC
.	TRBV9	.	TRBJ2-7	CASSAGQGLGSSYEQYF	TGTGCCAGCAGCGCCGGACAGGGACTAGGCAGCTCCTACGAGCAGTACTTC